The 17 T cell receptor beta chains presented below share a single source sample, sequenced in a study of blood T cell dynamics during melanoma immunotherapy. Profiling relied on immunoSEQ multiplex PCR, and the TCRdb table lists in-frame clones only, not all of them. This repertoire shows 8,500 to 11,000 clones, 70% to 90% found once; its top ten account for more than 4%. Time point indicated: week 3, after first cycle of checkpoint inhibitor. The sample was blood, taken from a patient treated with checkpoint blockade. These receptors were obtained from a human donor with melanoma.

This clone showed up just a few times. The chain recombines TRBV16 with TRBJ1-1; D ambiguous. V lost 0 bases and J 10 bases, leaving 12 bases between the germline ends. Germline V CDR1 and CDR2: KGHSY, FQNENV. The CDR3 length is 13 residues. The DNA of the CDR3 is TGTGCCAGCAGCCAATCAAGTGAGAGCGGAGCTTTCTTT. Its protein product is CASSQSSESGAFF.

The chain couples TRBV7-3 to TRBJ2-3; no definite D call. In germline, CDR1 is SGHTA, CDR2 FQGTGA. The CDR3 spans 14 residues. V dropped 0 bases and J dropped 3 bases, with 7 bases sitting between them. The CDR3 region has the DNA TGTGCCAGCAGCTTAACGGTGGGGACAGATACGCAGTATTTT. Its protein product is CASSLTVGTDTQYF.

This clone was observed once. The rearrangement joins TRBV4-1 to TRBJ1-5; 8 bases are a match to TRBD1. The germline CDR1 and CDR2 sequences are MGHRA and YSYEKL. This CDR3 spans 15 amino acids. With 2 bases clipped from V and 2 bases from J, the junction kept 2 bases outside the gene matches. The CDR3 here is CASSQWTGRNQPQHF. DNA for the CDR3: TGCGCCAGCAGCCAATGGACAGGGCGCAATCAGCCCCAGCATTTT.

The chain links TRBV11-1 to TRBJ1-4; possibly TRBD1 for D (6 bases). This CDR3 contains 16 residues. Germline assignment: CDR1 SGHAT and CDR2 FQDESV (reference sequence). Trimming cost V 5 bases and J 7 bases, with 20 bases left between them. The CDR3 is CASSPQGYGFSEKLFF. As DNA, the CDR3 is TGTGCCAGCAGCCCACAGGGTTATGGGTTCAGTGAAAAACTGTTTTTT.

The J gene is TRBJ1-5, the V gene TRBV6-5; 8 nucleotides line up with TRBD1. The ends lost 5 bases at V and 2 bases at J; junction bases unmatched: 5. Germline V gives CDR1 MNHEY, CDR2 SVGAGI. CDR3 length: 15 amino acids. The CDR3 region has the DNA TGTGCCAGCAGTCCAGACAGGGGAGGCAATCAGCCCCAGCATTTT. Protein sequence: CASSPDRGGNQPQHF.

This chain links TRBV5-5 with TRBJ2-7; 7 nucleotides agree with TRBD2. This CDR3 is 15 amino acids long. Germline V gene lookup returns CDR1 SGHKS and CDR2 YYEKEE (reference sequence). The V gene end was trimmed by 4 bases and the J gene end by 2 bases; junction bases not matched to a gene: 9. The CDR3 sequence: CASSPIAGETYEQYF. CDR3 nucleotides: TGTGCCAGCAGCCCTATCGCGGGAGAAACCTACGAGCAGTACTTC.

The chain recombines TRBV18 with TRBJ2-7, with D perhaps assigned TRBD1 or TRBD2 (5 bases each). V was clipped by 6 bases and J by 4 bases, with 19 bases between them. Germline V gene data show CDR1 as KGHSH and CDR2 as LQKENI. The CDR3 covers 15 residues. The CDR3 DNA reads TGTGCCAGCTCGGGCCTAGGGGTGGGGAGTTACGAGCAGTACTTC. As protein: CASSGLGVGSYEQYF.

The V call is TRBV25-1, the J call TRBJ1-2; D is possibly TRBD1 (6 bases). Trimming removed 8 bases from V and 5 bases from J, with 21 bases in between. There are 15 residues in the CDR3. CDR1 is MGHDK and CDR2 is SYGVNS in the germline V gene. The CDR3 sequence: CASATQGGNPYGYTF. The CDR3 DNA reads as TGTGCCAGCGCTACCCAAGGGGGGAACCCGTATGGCTACACCTTC.

This chain connects TRBV6-5 to TRBJ2-3; possible D gene TRBD2, 6 bases. V lost 0 bases, J lost 0 bases, and 10 bases lay in between. CDR3 length: 16 residues. In germline, CDR1 is MNHEY, CDR2 SVGAGI. CDR3 amino acids: CASSYSLATSTDTQYF. As DNA, the CDR3 is TGTGCCAGCAGTTACTCTCTAGCGACTAGCACAGATACGCAGTATTTT.

The gene calls are TRBV10-2 and TRBJ1-5; D gene unclear. Trimming pared 3 bases from V and 0 bases from J, leaving 9 bases between. There are 15 residues in the CDR3. The germline V gene has CDR1 WSHSY and CDR2 SAAADI. In DNA form, the CDR3 reads TGCGCCAGCAGTGAACATGACGGTAGCAATCAGCCCCAGCATTTT. Translation: CASSEHDGSNQPQHF.

This clone was seen a single time. For the CDR3, the DNA is TGTGCCAGCAGCGCATCACAAAGTGGGACACCCAATCAGCCCCAGCATTTT. Translating it yields CASSASQSGTPNQPQHF. This chain uses TRBV5-5 with TRBJ1-5; D might be TRBD1 (6 bases). This CDR3 comprises 17 residues. The germline gives CDR1 SGHKS, CDR2 YYEKEE (reference sequence). Trimming removed 4 bases at V and 3 bases at J, with 20 bases between.

The chain uses TRBV5-6 and TRBJ2-3; D not certain. The CDR3 runs 16 residues. The germline CDR1 and CDR2 sequences are SGHDT and YYEEEE. V was clipped by 0 bases and J by 2 bases, with 13 bases between them. Here the CDR3 reads CASSLGSNWDTDTQYF. The CDR3, as DNA: TGTGCCAGCAGCTTGGGGTCAAACTGGGACACAGATACGCAGTATTTT.

The genes are TRBV11-2 and TRBJ2-4, with a weak D call TRBD1 (6 bases). The CDR3 has 18 residues. The V gene's germline CDR1 is SGHAT and CDR2 FQNNGV. Trimming stripped 3 bases from V and 0 bases from J, with 18 bases between. The CDR3 here is CASSLGAVADIAKNIQYF. DNA of the CDR3: TGTGCCAGCAGCTTGGGGGCGGTTGCGGACATAGCCAAAAACATTCAGTACTTC.

The chain uses TRBV7-2 and TRBJ1-2; no reliable D call. The CDR3 runs 12 residues. The ends were cut back, 8 bases at V and 8 bases at J, with 15 bases in the middle. Germline-derived CDR1 and CDR2 are SGHTA and FQGNSA. As DNA, the CDR3 is TGTGCCAGCCTCGCGGGCGCGCGGGGCTACACCTTC. This sequence encodes CASLAGARGYTF.

This sequence joins TRBV11-2 and TRBJ1-3; D is undetermined. This CDR3 comprises 16 residues. With 1 base removed from V and 4 bases from J, the gap between germline ends came to 14 bases. Per the germline V gene, CDR1 is SGHAT and CDR2 is FQNNGV. Here the CDR3 reads CASSLGFGRIGNTIYF. The CDR3, as DNA: TGTGCCAGCAGCTTAGGGTTCGGCAGGATCGGAAACACCATATATTTT.

J is TRBJ2-3 and V is TRBV19, with D perhaps TRBD1 (6 bases). Germline CDR1 reads LNHDA; CDR2 reads SQIVND (reference sequence). V shed 2 bases and J shed 3 bases, with 15 bases lying between them. This CDR3 has 16 amino acids. The CDR3 DNA reads as TGTGCCAGTAGTATAATACAGGGCATGGGGACAGATACGCAGTATTTT. Translating gives CASSIIQGMGTDTQYF.

The gene calls are TRBV5-1 and TRBJ1-2; TRBD1 agrees at 9 bases. This CDR3 is built from 16 residues. Germline lookup yields CDR1 SGHRS and CDR2 YFSETQ. Trimming cost V 0 bases and J 7 bases; bases outside gene matches: 10. The CDR3 region has the DNA TGCGCCAGCAGCTTGGTTATCAACAGGGGGCAAAGTGGCTACACCTTC. Its protein is CASSLVINRGQSGYTF.